The 7 T cell receptor beta chains listed next were all sequenced from one sample in a study of T cells in Graves' hyperthyroidism and ophthalmopathy (dated by TCRdb to the late 2010s). To prepare the library, multiplex PCR was applied. For sequencing, an Illumina HiSeq 2000 was employed. The TCR beta CDR3 regions were amplified from the RNA transcripts. The TCR CDR3 was subjected to a first round of RT-PCR using the HTBI primer set and the Qiagen OneStep RT-PCR kit. TCRdb took the public reads, trimmed them with fastp at Q25, ran MiXCR for clone calling and kept in-frame beta chains. Under each unique CDR3 protein, matching rows form one entry showing the most common genes and DNA. The sample profile shows about 640,000 distinct CDR3 sequences; approximately 15% of them were found once. The ten largest clones take up about 12% of the sample. The sample taken for sequencing was blood. These receptors came from a woman aged 45-65 years with Graves' ophthalmopathy.

In its sample, this clonotype was seen many times. The chain recombines TRBV2 with TRBJ1-5; D remains unclear. This CDR3 region has 17 residues. V lost 1 base to trimming and J lost 5 bases, with 18 bases between them. Germline V gives CDR1 SNHLY, CDR2 FYNNEI. CDR3 sequence reads: CASSEEGGTRWDQPQHF. Here the CDR3 DNA reads TGTGCCAGCAGTGAAGAGGGAGGCACACGCTGGGATCAGCCCCAGCATTTT.

In its sample, this clonotype was seen a few times. The chain has TRBV6-2 or TRBV6-3 and TRBJ2-7; 9 positions match TRBD2. Germline V gene sequence: CDR1 MNHEY, CDR2 SVGEGT. This CDR3 region has 15 residues. V trimming: 6 bases; J trimming: 3 bases; junction bases outside the gene matches: 9. The CDR3, as DNA: TGTGCCAGCAGGGTAGATAGCGGGAGTATCTACGAGCAGTACTTC. It yields the protein CASRVDSGSIYEQYF.

This clonotype was seen more than once but under ten times. The chain is built from TRBV24-1 and TRBJ1-3; D gene ambiguous. Germline CDR1 and CDR2: KGHDR and SFDVKD. Deletions cut 4 bases from V and 0 bases from J, with 6 bases between. The CDR3 consists of 14 residues. This CDR3 reads CATSDRSSGNTIYF. CDR3 coding DNA: TGTGCCACCAGTGACAGGAGCTCTGGAAACACCATATATTTT.

The CDR3 sequence is CASRPPGQGNGYTF. For the CDR3, the DNA is TGTGCCAGCAGGCCCCCTGGACAGGGAAATGGCTACACCTTC. The rearrangement joins TRBV25-1 to TRBJ1-2; 8 bases are shared with TRBD1. The CDR3 has 14 residues. Trimming took 6 bases from V and 6 from J; bases not matched to a gene: 9. Germline CDR1 MGHDK, CDR2 SYGVNS.

This clonotype was picked up many times. This sequence joins TRBV18 and TRBJ2-7; 8 bases match TRBD2. Losses at the gene ends were 0 bases for V and 4 bases for J; bases not matched to a gene: 8. The germline V gene encodes CDR1 KGHSH and CDR2 LQKENI. This CDR3 spans 16 amino acids. The CDR3 region is CASSPPEAGGRYEQYF. Here the CDR3 DNA reads TGTGCCAGCTCACCACCCGAGGCGGGAGGTCGGTACGAGCAGTACTTC.

J is TRBJ1-1 and V is TRBV5-6; the D gene is possibly TRBD1 (6 bases). Trimming removed 1 base from V and 8 bases from J, with 12 bases in between. The V gene's germline CDR1 is SGHDT and CDR2 YYEEEE. The CDR3 runs to 13 residues. The CDR3 bases are TGTGCCAGCAGCTTGTCGGGGGCAGCGGAAGCTTTCTTT. Amino acids: CASSLSGAAEAFF.

The chain carries TRBV12-5 and TRBJ2-3; D remains ambiguous. This CDR3 has 12 amino acids. Germline lookup yields CDR1 LGHNT and CDR2 FRNRAP. Trimming pared 4 bases from V and 3 bases from J, leaving 5 bases between. The CDR3 coding sequence is TGTGCTAGTGGTTCAGGTACAGATACGCAGTATTTT. The encoded protein is CASGSGTDTQYF. Based on the CDR3 plus reference TRBV12-5 and TRBJ2-3, the full variable domain is DARVTQTPRHKVTEMGQEVTMRCQPILGHNTVFWYRQTMMQGLELLAYFRNRAPLDDSGMPKDRFSAEMPDATLATLKIQPSEPRDSAVYFCASGSGTDTQYFGPGTRLTVL.